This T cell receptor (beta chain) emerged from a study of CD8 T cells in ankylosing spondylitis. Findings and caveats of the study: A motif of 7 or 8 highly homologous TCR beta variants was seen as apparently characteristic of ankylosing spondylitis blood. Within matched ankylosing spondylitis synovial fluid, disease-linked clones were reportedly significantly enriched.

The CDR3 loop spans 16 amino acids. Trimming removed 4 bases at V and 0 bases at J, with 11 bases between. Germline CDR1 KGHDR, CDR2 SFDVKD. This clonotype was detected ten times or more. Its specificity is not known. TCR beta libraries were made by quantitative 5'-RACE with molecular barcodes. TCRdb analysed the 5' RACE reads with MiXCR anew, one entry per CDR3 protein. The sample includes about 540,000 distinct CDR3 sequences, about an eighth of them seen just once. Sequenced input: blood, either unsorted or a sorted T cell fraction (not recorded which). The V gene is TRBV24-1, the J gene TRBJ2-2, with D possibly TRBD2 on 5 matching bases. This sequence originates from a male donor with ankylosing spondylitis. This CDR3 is CATSDPGSANTGELFF. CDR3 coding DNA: TGTGCCACCAGTGACCCGGGATCCGCGAACACCGGGGAGCTGTTTTTT.